The 3 T cell receptor beta chains below come from one sample, sequenced in a study of metastatic and nonmetastatic thyroid tumors (dated by TCRdb to between 2020 and 2021). No treatment had been received by any patient before thyroid surgery. Receptor libraries were prepared by PCR. Sequencing was performed on an Illumina HiSeq 4000. TCRdb reprocessing: public reads trimmed at Q25 with fastp, clones called with MiXCR, in-frame beta chains kept. This sample is represented by tens of thousands of clones; about 26% of them were singletons. The top ten constitute roughly a tenth of the sample. Sequenced material: blood. The receptors originated from a male donor with papillary thyroid cancer or a benign thyroid nodule (not recorded which). Some clones in this sample may be carry-over from other donors' samples.

This chain joins TRBV6-1 and TRBJ2-1; weak D call: TRBD1 (6 bases). This CDR3 spans 13 amino acids. Germline V gives CDR1 MNHNS, CDR2 SASEGT. V was shortened by 10 bases and J by 7 bases, with 17 bases between the two germline ends. The CDR3 is CATQYREGNEQFF. The CDR3 coding sequence is TGTGCCACCCAGTACAGGGAAGGGAATGAGCAGTTCTTC.

V usage is TRBV5-1 and J usage is TRBJ2-7, with unresolved D. Trimming cost V 3 bases and J 2 bases, with 9 bases left between them. Germline V CDR1 and CDR2: SGHRS, YFSETQ. The length of the CDR3 is 13 residues. The DNA of the CDR3 is TGCGCCAGCAGCTCTACAGTTACCTACGAGCAGTACTTC. It encodes CASSSTVTYEQYF.

This clone was recorded at least ten times. The chain recombines TRBV20-1 with TRBJ2-7, with D perhaps given as TRBD1 or TRBD2 (6 bases each). This CDR3 has 12 residues. Germline CDR1 is DFQATT and CDR2 is SNEGSKA (reference sequence). CDR3 amino acids: CSITGTSYEQYF. The CDR3 coding sequence is TGCAGCATCACAGGGACTTCCTACGAGCAGTACTTC.